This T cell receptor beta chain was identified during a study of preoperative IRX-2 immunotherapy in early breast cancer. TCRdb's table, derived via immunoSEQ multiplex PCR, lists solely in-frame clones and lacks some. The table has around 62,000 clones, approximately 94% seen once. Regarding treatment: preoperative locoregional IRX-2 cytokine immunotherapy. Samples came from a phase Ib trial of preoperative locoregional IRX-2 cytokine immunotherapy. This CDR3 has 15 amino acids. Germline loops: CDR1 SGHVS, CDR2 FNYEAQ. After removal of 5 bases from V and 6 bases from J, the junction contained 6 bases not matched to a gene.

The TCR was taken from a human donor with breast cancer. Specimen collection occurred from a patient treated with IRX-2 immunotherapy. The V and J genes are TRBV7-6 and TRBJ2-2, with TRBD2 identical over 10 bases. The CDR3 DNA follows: TGTGCCAGCAGCCAACCGGGACTAGCGTCCGGGGAGCTGTTTTTT. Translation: CASSQPGLASGELFF.